This T cell receptor beta chain was retrieved from a study of shared clonotypes between healthy human individuals. V dropped 5 bases and J dropped 3; count of bases not matched to a gene: 11. The germline V gene has CDR1 SEHNR and CDR2 FQNEAQ (reference sequence). This CDR3 comprises 16 residues. Generated by immunoSEQ multiplex PCR, the TCRdb table keeps only in-frame clones and is missing some. This sample has fewer than 1 million clones, with approximately 96% found just once. Selected positively for CCR7 and CD45RO-negative, naive CD8 cells excluded terminally differentiated effector memory CD45RA+ cells.

The sample comprised naive CD8+ T cells sorted from blood. The TCR comes from a man younger than 40 in good health. The V and J genes are TRBV7-9 and TRBJ2-5; 8 bases are a match to TRBD2. The CDR3 is CASSPPQRGLEETQYF. The CDR3 DNA sequence: TGTGCCAGCAGCCCGCCCCAGCGGGGGCTGGAAGAGACCCAGTACTTC.